This TCR beta chain comes out of a study of spatial heterogeneity in lung cancer. Study-wide context: Detection consistently yielded more beta chains than alpha chains.

Indicated time point: sample taken at primary tumor resection. Samples were obtained from about 75 donors, all untreated early-stage non-small cell lung cancer patients. No cells were sorted before sequencing. The whole RNA sequenced was extracted from tumor, nontumor lung or frozen PBMC. Study-wide findings and caveats: One measure, the expanded intratumoral alpha and beta TCR count, tracked tumor mutation counts.

The V gene's germline CDR1 is SQVTM and CDR2 ANQGSEA. Trimming cost V 7 bases and J 2 bases, with 12 bases left between them. The CDR3 is 12 amino acids. Of note for this clonotype: Its matching antigen is unknown.

All TCR cDNA molecules were individually tagged with a unique molecular identifier. Each CDR3 protein is one row after TCRdb ran MiXCR on the 5' RACE reads. In the table there are about 8,100 distinct CDR3 sequences, approximately 12% of which are singletons. The chain employs TRBV29-1 and TRBJ2-7; TRBD1 is a possible D gene (6 bases). The receptor's source is a male donor with early-stage non-small cell lung cancer. Sample: lung tumor tissue, taken at surgery. The CDR3 here is CSARDNPYEQYF. The DNA for the CDR3 is TGCAGCGCTAGGGACAACCCCTACGAGCAGTACTTC.